Below, 21 T cell receptor beta chains from the same sample are listed, as sequenced in a study of molecular identifiers for immune sequencing clone quantification. Each CDR3 protein is one row after TCRdb ran MiXCR on the PCR reads. The sample includes over 55,000 distinct CDR3 sequences, around a sixth seen only once; the top ten take approximately 1.5%. Specimen: naive CD8+ T cells from blood, with Jurkat cell RNA spiked in. The sample's subset: FACS-sorted CD8+CD4-CCR7+CD45RA+ naive T cells. These TCRs come from a human donor in good health. Some libraries in this study had Jurkat cell RNA spiked in.

This clonotype was recorded many times. V gene TRBV27 combines with J gene TRBJ2-3; 10 bases agree with TRBD2. Germline V gives CDR1 MNHEY, CDR2 SMNVEV (reference sequence). V lost 6 bases and J lost 6; bases outside the gene matches: 9. The CDR3 is made up of 15 amino acids. CDR3 amino acids: CASSLGLAFDDTQYF. CDR3 nucleotide sequence: TGTGCCAGCAGCCTGGGACTAGCGTTTGATGATACGCAGTATTTT.

Ten or more counts support this clonotype. This chain connects TRBV24-1 to TRBJ2-2, with 13 positions matching TRBD2. The CDR3 runs 21 residues. With V trimmed by 4 bases and J by 4 bases, 17 bases remained unmatched. Germline lookup yields CDR1 KGHDR and CDR2 SFDVKD. The CDR3 DNA reads TGTGCCACCAGTGAGTTAACCGGGACTAGCGGGAATACCGCGAGCACCGGGGAGCTGTTTTTT. It yields the protein CATSELTGTSGNTASTGELFF.

Remarks on this clonotype: With a much larger clone just one base away, this may be a read error. J is TRBJ1-2 and V is TRBV29-1; TRBD1 agrees at 7 bases. Germline CDR1 reads SQVTM; CDR2 reads ANQGSEA. This CDR3 has 12 amino acids. CDR3 DNA: TGCAGCGTGGGAGGACAGGACTATGGCTACGCCTTC. Translated, it gives CSVGGQDYGYAF.

This clonotype was counted ten times or more. This rearrangement joins TRBV15 to TRBJ1-1; no reliable D call. V was shortened by 5 bases and J by 6 bases, with 16 bases between the two germline ends. CDR3 size: 14 residues. Germline V gene lookup returns CDR1 LNHNV and CDR2 YYDKDF (reference sequence). The CDR3 DNA reads as TGTGCCACCAGCCCTACACGCGGGGTCTCTGAAGCTTTCTTT. It codes for CATSPTRGVSEAFF.

This clonotype was observed at least ten times. V usage is TRBV28 and J usage is TRBJ2-7, with D perhaps TRBD1 (6 bases). Trimming stripped 8 bases from V and 1 base from J, with 12 bases between. CDR1 is MDHEN, CDR2 SYDVKM, per germline. This CDR3 comprises 13 residues. CDR3 coding DNA: TGTGCCAGCGCTGTGCAGGGGTCCTACGAGCAGTACTTC. Translated, it gives CASAVQGSYEQYF.

This chain joins TRBV5-5 and TRBJ2-5; D ambiguous. Germline CDR1 reads SGHKS; CDR2 reads YYEKEE (reference sequence). The CDR3 runs 11 residues. The germline V and J ends were trimmed by 4 bases and 4 bases, with 5 bases remaining between them. The CDR3 sequence: CASSMRETQYF. The CDR3 DNA follows: TGTGCCAGCAGCATGAGAGAGACCCAGTACTTC.

The sample holds many counts of this clonotype. This chain connects TRBV11-1 to TRBJ2-7; 12 bases are a match to TRBD1. V dropped 5 bases and J dropped 2; count of bases not matched to a gene: 4. In germline, CDR1 is SGHAT, CDR2 FQDESV (reference sequence). The CDR3 consists of 15 residues. DNA of the CDR3: TGTGCCAGCAGCCAGGGACAGGGGGCGACCTACGAGCAGTACTTC. Protein: CASSQGQGATYEQYF.

Many counts were recorded for this clonotype. The CDR3 region has the DNA TGCAGTGCTAGAAGCTTGGCAGATCTCTCCTACGAGCAGTACTTC. Translated, it gives CSARSLADLSYEQYF. This rearrangement joins TRBV20-1 to TRBJ2-7; D not resolved. Trimming took off 2 bases at V and 0 bases at J, with 14 bases between the two ends. In germline, CDR1 is DFQATT, CDR2 SNEGSKA (reference sequence). The CDR3 runs 15 residues.

V and J are TRBV24-1 and TRBJ2-3, with D possibly TRBD1 on 6 matching bases. This CDR3 comprises 13 residues. The germline V gene has CDR1 KGHDR and CDR2 SFDVKD. Trimming stripped 5 bases from V and 11 bases from J, with 16 bases between. DNA for the CDR3: TGTGCCACCAGTGCGAGTAGGGGGATGGTGCAGTATTTT. It specifies CATSASRGMVQYF.

A word on this clonotype: The junction does not match germline at one end; this may be a read error. This rearrangement joins TRBV4-1 to TRBJ1-1; TRBD1 might be the D (6 bases). CDR3 length equals 16 residues. The germline CDR1 and CDR2 sequences are MGHRA and YSYEKL. CDR3 in DNA: TGCGCCAGCAGCCAAATCCTAGGGGGGGTGAACCCTGAAGCTTTCTTT. It codes for CASSQILGGVNPEAFF.

The rearrangement uses TRBV7-9 and TRBJ2-1; 12 bases are shared with TRBD2. The CDR3 runs 16 residues. Germline CDR1 is SEHNR and CDR2 is FQNEAQ (reference sequence). V shed 3 bases and J 6 bases; nucleotides not matched to a gene: 6. The CDR3 sequence: CASSFSSGRGGNEQFF. The DNA of the CDR3 is TGTGCCAGCAGCTTCTCTAGCGGGAGGGGTGGCAATGAGCAGTTCTTC.

This clonotype was detected a few times. This sequence joins TRBV29-1 and TRBJ1-2, with a weak D call TRBD1 (6 bases). Germline CDR1 is SQVTM and CDR2 is ANQGSEA. The CDR3 covers 12 residues. Trimming took 6 bases from V and 3 from J, leaving 11 bases between them. The DNA of the CDR3 is TGCAGCGTCCTACAGGGTTACTATGGCTACACCTTC. Encoded protein: CSVLQGYYGYTF.

The genes are TRBV11-1 and TRBJ2-3, with 8 bases that match TRBD2. Germline trimming cut 5 bases from V and 1 base from J; bases unmatched to any gene: 2. Germline V gene sequence: CDR1 SGHAT, CDR2 FQDESV (reference sequence). This CDR3 is 14 amino acids long. In DNA form, the CDR3 reads TGTGCCAGCAGCCGGCGGGGGGGCACAGATACGCAGTATTTT. It encodes CASSRRGGTDTQYF.

This clonotype was seen many times. The genes are TRBV6-2 or TRBV6-3 and TRBJ1-5; D perhaps matches TRBD1 (6 bases). The germline gives CDR1 MNHEY, CDR2 SVGEGT. Deletions cut 6 bases from V and 2 bases from J, with 11 bases between. This CDR3 contains 14 residues. CDR3 residues: CASRQGARNQPQHF. The CDR3 DNA follows: TGTGCCAGCAGACAGGGCGCTCGCAATCAGCCCCAGCATTTT.

This clonotype has a count of ten or more. The chain is built from TRBV29-1 and TRBJ2-2, with a possible D match to TRBD2 (6 bases). The CDR3 has 13 amino acids. Trimming stripped 7 bases from V and 3 bases from J, with 12 bases between. The germline gives CDR1 SQVTM, CDR2 ANQGSEA. For the CDR3, the DNA is TGCAGCGCTTCTAGCGAGGACACCGGGGAGCTGTTTTTT. This gives the protein CSASSEDTGELFF.

Many counts were recorded for this clonotype. The gene calls are TRBV28 and TRBJ2-2, with TRBD1 as a possible D gene (5 bases). Germline lookup yields CDR1 MDHEN and CDR2 SYDVKM. This CDR3 has 16 amino acids. Between the trimmed V and J ends, which lost 10 bases and 4 bases, there was a span of 22 bases. The CDR3: CATNAGISDGTGELFF. As DNA, the CDR3 is TGTGCCACGAACGCAGGGATTTCGGACGGCACCGGGGAGCTGTTTTTT. Using reference TRBV28 and TRBJ2-2 for the parts outside the CDR3, the full variable domain is DVKVTQSSRYLVKRTGEKVFLECVQDMDHENMFWYRQDPGLGLRLIYFSYDVKMKEKGDIPEGYSVSREKKERFSLILESASTNQTSMYLCATNAGISDGTGELFFGEGSRLTVL.

This clonotype showed up many times. The rearrangement joins TRBV7-8 to TRBJ2-3, with 8 nucleotides matching TRBD2. Unmatched junction bases numbered 7, after V lost 3 bases and J lost 2 bases. In germline, CDR1 is SGHVS, CDR2 FQNEAQ. The CDR3 spans 16 residues. The CDR3 nucleotides read TGTGCCAGCAGCTTCGGGCTAGCGGGCCTCACAGATACGCAGTATTTT. Its translation: CASSFGLAGLTDTQYF.

This clonotype has just a few counts. The chain uses TRBV28 and TRBJ2-1; the D gene is possibly TRBD2 (6 bases). Looked up from germline, CDR1 is MDHEN and CDR2 is SYDVKM. The CDR3 runs to 15 residues. Trimming shortened V by 3 bases and J by 8 bases, and 17 bases separated the two germline ends. The CDR3 protein is CASSFPRAGYDEQFF. CDR3 coding DNA: TGTGCCAGCAGTTTCCCAAGGGCGGGGTACGATGAGCAGTTCTTC. The whole variable domain, filled in from reference TRBV28 and TRBJ2-1, reads DVKVTQSSRYLVKRTGEKVFLECVQDMDHENMFWYRQDPGLGLRLIYFSYDVKMKEKGDIPEGYSVSREKKERFSLILESASTNQTSMYLCASSFPRAGYDEQFFGPGTRLTVL.

Concerning this clonotype itself: At one end, the junction sequence differs from germline, possibly due to a read error. This sequence joins TRBV5-3 and TRBJ2-3; D gene unclear. TRBV5-3 is labeled an ORF, and its function is uncertain. This CDR3 is 14 amino acids long. This chain's CDR3 is CARDNKDRTDTQYF. The CDR3 DNA is TGCGCAAGAGACAACAAGGACCGCACAGATACGCAGTATTTT.

This clonotype was seen many times. This rearrangement joins TRBV5-1 to TRBJ2-7, with D possibly called TRBD1 or TRBD2 (5 bases each). Trimming took off 4 bases at V and 0 bases at J, with 17 bases between the two ends. Germline lookup yields CDR1 SGHRS and CDR2 YFSETQ. This CDR3 is built from 16 residues. The CDR3 reads CASSGRQGTGSYEQYF. The CDR3 bases are TGCGCCAGCAGCGGGAGACAAGGGACCGGCTCCTACGAGCAGTACTTC. Filled out from reference TRBV5-1 and TRBJ2-7, the complete variable domain reads KAGVTQTPRYLIKTRGQQVTLSCSPISGHRSVSWYQQTPGQGLQFLFEYFSETQRNKGNFPGRFSGRQFSNSRSEMNVSTLELGDSALYLCASSGRQGTGSYEQYFGPGTRLTVT.

A remark on this clonotype: A much larger clone lies a single base off, so this may be a read error. The CDR3 spells CASSGEGHEQYF. The CDR3 DNA is TGCGCCAGCAGCGGAGAGGGGCACGAGCAGTACTTC. This rearrangement joins TRBV5-1 to TRBJ2-7, with D perhaps TRBD1 or TRBD2 (5 bases each). V lost 4 bases and J 5 bases, leaving 10 bases between the germline ends. Germline CDR1 and CDR2: SGHRS and YFSETQ. The CDR3 consists of 12 residues.